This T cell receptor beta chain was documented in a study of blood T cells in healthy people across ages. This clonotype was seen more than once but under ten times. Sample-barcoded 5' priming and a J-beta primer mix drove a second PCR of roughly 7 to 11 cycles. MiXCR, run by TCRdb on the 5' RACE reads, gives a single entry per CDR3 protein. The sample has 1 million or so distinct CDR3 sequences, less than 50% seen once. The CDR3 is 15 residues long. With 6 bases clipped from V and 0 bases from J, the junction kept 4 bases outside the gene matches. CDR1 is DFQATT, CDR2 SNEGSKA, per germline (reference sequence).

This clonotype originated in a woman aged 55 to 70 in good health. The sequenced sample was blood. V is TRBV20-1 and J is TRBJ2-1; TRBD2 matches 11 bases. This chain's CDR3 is CSAISGRGSYNEQFF. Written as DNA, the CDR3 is TGCAGTGCAATTAGCGGGAGGGGCTCCTACAATGAGCAGTTCTTC.